Listed below are T cell receptor beta chains from one sample, sequenced in a study of T cell responses to AZD1222 COVID-19 vaccine. The table came from immunoSEQ multiplex PCR; TCRdb's copy has only in-frame clones and leaves some out. The table shows 110,000 or so clones, with 75% to 95% occurring only once. The source material was peripheral blood, sampled 28 days after the second dose of the MenACWY control vaccine. These receptors were obtained from an adult who received the MenACWY meningococcal vaccine as a control. Each CDR3 is given without its conserved first and last residue. Fields, in order: J gene, V gene, CDR3 length, CDR3 protein.

TRBJ1-1 TRBV6-2/TRBV6-3 12 ASSYSSAPSEAF
TRBJ2-2 TRBV7-6 13 ASSRVAGVAGELF
TRBJ2-3 TRBV28 15 ASRPGGAGGGTDTQY
TRBJ1-1 TRBV28 10 ASKRGNTEAF
TRBJ2-5 TRBV7-9 12 ASSAGTGVETQY
TRBJ1-6 TRBV5-4 13 ASSLQTGNNSPLH
TRBJ2-2 TRBV19 14 ASSITGVGRTGELF
TRBJ1-3 TRBV7-8 11 ASTPGPGNTIY
TRBJ2-7 TRBV10-3 14 AISESGSGVGYEQH
TRBJ2-1 TRBV6-7 17 ASSYRGTFDRGPYNEQF
TRBJ1-4 TRBV7-9 14 ASSYTGTATNEKLF
TRBJ2-3 TRBV3-1/TRBV3-2 13 ASRRGGGAKDTQY
TRBJ2-1 TRBV15 13 ATSRDLGRYNEQF
TRBJ2-3 TRBV5-1 13 ASSFWGGGTDTQY
TRBJ2-2 TRBV27 12 ASSFYSNTGELF
TRBJ1-2 TRBV18 13 ASSPEGSADYGYT
TRBJ1-2 TRBV6-5 13 ASSTELQGARGYT
TRBJ1-2 TRBV5-6 12 ASNKIRDPHGYT
TRBJ2-1 TRBV24-1 16 ATSERDRATGSYNEQF
TRBJ1-2 TRBV29-1 12 SVAGTGFNYGYT
TRBJ1-6 TRBV11-2 13 ASSSARDRNSPLH
TRBJ2-1 TRBV24-1 9 ATQGLDEQF
TRBJ2-2 TRBV6-2/TRBV6-3 11 ASSDPNTGELF
TRBJ1-6 TRBV19 12 ASMQGTGNSPLH
TRBJ2-7 TRBV3-1/TRBV3-2 13 ASSQGTGGRDEQY
TRBJ1-6 TRBV6-6 12 ASSYEGTNSPLH
TRBJ2-6 TRBV2 12 ASTGPAGANVLT
TRBJ1-4 TRBV14 13 ASSQSGATNEKLF
TRBJ2-1 TRBV12-3/TRBV12-4 10 ASSRRYNEQF
TRBJ2-2 TRBV29-1 11 SALGRGPGELF
TRBJ2-3 TRBV29-1 12 SVDMKLAGATQY
TRBJ2-4 TRBV7-9 12 ASSLIEQGNIQY
TRBJ1-1 TRBV4-1 13 ASSNYREGGTEAF
TRBJ1-2 TRBV28 10 ASSQVQSGYT
TRBJ1-6 TRBV28 15 ASSLGSLTGIYSPLH
TRBJ1-2 TRBV19 13 ASSIPQGRGDGYT
TRBJ2-2 TRBV28 14 ASSPWTSGRTGELF
TRBJ1-4 TRBV7-2 14 ASSPEGGLINEKLF
TRBJ1-1 TRBV7-6 14 ASSSGDRAANTEAF
TRBJ1-2 TRBV27 12 ASSFAQGTRGYT
TRBJ1-2 TRBV12-2 17 ASRFNDGTAGGANYGYT
TRBJ2-1 TRBV5-1 13 ASSGTSRFDNEQF